This TCR beta chain stems from a study of T cells after yellow fever vaccination. V was clipped by 3 bases and J by 5 bases, with 11 bases between them. Germline-derived CDR1 and CDR2 are SGHTA and FQGNSA. The CDR3 spans 14 residues. Findings and limits, study-wide: CD4 and CD8 compartments shared a small share of clonotypes, likely from convergent recombination. Secondary responses were weaker yet peaked faster, day 5 versus 15.

This clonotype came up a few times. Antigen: not known. A universal primer site and UMIs were added as TCR cDNA was made by 5'RACE template switching. A single record per CDR3 protein comes from TCRdb applying MiXCR to the 5' RACE reads. The data contain about 580,000 distinct CDR3 sequences, about 15% of them singletons. This specimen consisted of PBMCs, obtained less than 6 days after the first yellow fever vaccination. The V call is TRBV7-2, the J call TRBJ2-1; no clear D. This receptor was obtained from a man between 18 and 35 years old who received the YFV17D yellow fever vaccine. CDR3 residues: CASSFFGRDNEQFF. The CDR3 DNA reads as TGTGCCAGCAGCTTCTTCGGTAGGGACAATGAGCAGTTCTTC.